These T cell receptor beta chains were read from a single sample in a study of tumor-infiltrating lymphocytes in primary liver carcinoma. TCRdb fed the multiplex PCR reads into MiXCR, producing one record per CDR3 protein. The data show tens of thousands of distinct CDR3 sequences, 70% to 75% seen once. Sequences were obtained from liver tumor tissue from sampling region 4. The source is a woman in her sixties or seventies with primary liver carcinoma and hepatitis B virus infection. Each CDR3 is given with its conserved first and last residue. A D gene is named only where the DNA matches it firmly. The listing skips clone size in some rows; elsewhere it reads once, few, many or a size class.

clone size | D gene | J gene | V gene | CDR3 protein | CDR3 DNA
. | . | TRBJ1-5 | TRBV12-3/TRBV12-4 | CASSLQRARWEPQHF | TGTGCCAGCAGTTTACAGAGGGCGCGGTGGGAACCCCAGCATTTT
many | . | TRBJ2-1 | TRBV6-2/TRBV6-3 | CASSYLAGGENEQFF | TGTGCCAGCAGTTACTTGGCGGGCGGGGAGAATGAGCAGTTCTTC
. | . | TRBJ2-7 | TRBV18 | CASSAGAYEQYF | TGTGCCAGCTCAGCAGGGGCCTACGAGCAGTACTTC
many | . | TRBJ1-2 | TRBV28 | CASSNFPSLGSGYTF | TGTGCCAGCAGCAACTTCCCCTCTTTGGGTAGCGGCTACACCTTC
. | TRBD2 | TRBJ2-3 | TRBV15 | CATSREVAGGRRTDTQYF | TGTGCCACCAGCAGAGAGGTGGCTGGCGGGAGACGCACAGATACGCAGTATTTT
medium-sized | TRBD2 | TRBJ2-5 | TRBV11-2 | CASSPYGGRTQETQYF | TGTGCCAGCAGCCCCTATGGCGGGAGAACACAAGAGACCCAGTACTTC
medium-sized | . | TRBJ1-2 | TRBV29-1 | CSVGAGGYGYTF | TGCAGCGTCGGGGCGGGGGGCTATGGCTACACCTTC
. | . | TRBJ2-2 | TRBV11-1 | CASRPSPDIGELFF | TGTGCCAGCAGACCGAGCCCTGACATCGGGGAACTGTTTTTT
few | TRBD2 | TRBJ2-7 | TRBV11-2 | CVSTTPGREARGEQYF | TGTGTCAGTACGACTCCTGGGCGGGAGGCAAGGGGGGAGCAATACTTC
many | TRBD2 | TRBJ2-5 | TRBV28 | CASSSNRPGLAGGPRETQYF | TGTGCCAGCAGTTCCAATCGTCCGGGACTAGCGGGAGGGCCACGGGAGACCCAGTACTTC
. | TRBD1 | TRBJ2-6 | TRBV29-1 | CCISRDREADILTF | TGCTGCATTAGCCGGGACAGGGAGGCCGACATCCTGACTTTC
few | TRBD2 | TRBJ2-1 | TRBV5-1 | CASSSGRVSYNEQFF | TGCGCCAGCAGCAGCGGGAGGGTTAGTTACAATGAGCAGTTCTTC
once | . | TRBJ2-3 | TRBV28 | CANSLVLVSDTDTRYF | TGTGCCAACAGTCTAGTACTAGTATCGGACACAGATACGCGGTATTTT
many | . | TRBJ1-2 | TRBV5-1 | CASSHSPGANYGYTF | TGCGCCAGCAGCCACAGCCCGGGAGCTAACTATGGCTACACCTTC
once | TRBD2 | TRBJ2-7 | TRBV11-2 | CASGSTSGSERYF | TGTGCCAGCGGCTCAACTAGCGGGAGCGAGCGGTACTTC
. | . | TRBJ2-1 | TRBV5-1 | CASSLDTWSVSYNEQFF | TGCGCCAGCAGCTTGGATACCTGGAGTGTATCCTACAATGAGCAGTTCTTC
. | TRBD1 | TRBJ2-7 | TRBV4-2 | CASSQESTGGYEQYF | TGTGCCAGCAGCCAAGAATCGACAGGGGGCTACGAGCAGTACTTC
. | . | TRBJ2-3 | TRBV28 | CARSFGHGSTDTQYF | TGTGCCAGAAGTTTCGGACATGGCAGCACAGATACGCAGTATTTT
. | TRBD2 | TRBJ2-5 | TRBV28 | CASSSTRREGKTQYF | TGTGCCAGCAGTTCTACAAGGCGGGAGGGTAAGACCCAGTACTTC
. | . | TRBJ2-5 | TRBV29-1 | CSVDVGTKTQYF | TGCAGCGTTGATGTTGGGACAAAGACCCAGTACTTC
few | . | TRBJ2-5 | TRBV11-2 | CASSPQGGQETQYF | TGTGCCAGCAGCCCACAGGGCGGTCAAGAGACCCAGTACTTC
. | . | TRBJ2-2 | TRBV18 | CVSSPKRSNTGELFF | TGTGTCAGCTCACCAAAGAGATCGAACACCGGGGAGCTGTTTTTT
. | TRBD2 | TRBJ2-1 | TRBV12-3/TRBV12-4 | CASSISGTSGDNEQFF | TGTGCCAGCAGTATTTCAGGGACTAGCGGGGACAATGAGCAGTTCTTC
. | . | TRBJ2-1 | TRBV11-3 | CASSSRGALTMGSEQFF | TGTGCCAGCAGCTCCCGGGGGGCGCTGACTATGGGCAGTGAGCAGTTCTTC
many | TRBD1 | TRBJ2-3 | TRBV5-1 | CASRQDRGITDTQYF | TGCGCCAGCAGGCAGGACAGGGGGATTACAGATACGCAGTATTTT
. | . | TRBJ1-2 | TRBV18 | CASSPSGIGGYTF | TGTGCCAGCTCACCGTCAGGGATCGGTGGCTACACCTTC